This passage covers 3 T cell receptor beta chains from one sample sequenced in a study of blood T cell repertoires in COVID-19. Here immunoSEQ multiplex PCR was the method, and the copy in TCRdb shows in-frame clones only, minus some. The sample records roughly 200,000 clones, around 88% being singletons. Source material: peripheral blood. All receptors come from a man younger than 35 with active or convalescent COVID-19.

V is TRBV7-9 and J is TRBJ1-3, with D possibly being TRBD1 (6 bases). V was pared by 5 bases and J by 8 bases, with 13 bases between. The CDR3 consists of 13 residues. Germline-derived CDR1 and CDR2 are SEHNR and FQNEAQ (reference sequence). The CDR3 sequence: CASSDSGGDTIYF. The DNA of the CDR3 is TGTGCCAGCAGCGACTCGGGGGGCGACACCATATATTTT.

This clone was recorded once. V is TRBV6-1 and J is TRBJ2-3; the D gene is possibly TRBD1 (5 bases). The CDR3 spans 15 residues. In germline, CDR1 is MNHNS, CDR2 SASEGT. V gave up 3 bases and J gave up 0 bases, with 10 bases separating them. The CDR3 DNA sequence: TGTGCCAGCAGTGACCGGACATTTAGCACAGATACGCAGTATTTT. Protein product: CASSDRTFSTDTQYF.

The genes are TRBV16 and TRBJ2-7, with 7 bases fitting TRBD2. Germline CDR1 is KGHSY and CDR2 is FQNENV. The CDR3 has 19 residues. The junction had 19 bases not matched to a gene; V was cut back by 5 bases and J by 0 bases. CDR3 sequence: CASSITHLNLGGSSYEQYF. CDR3 bases: TGTGCCAGCAGCATTACCCACCTAAATTTGGGGGGGAGCTCCTACGAGCAGTACTTC.